This record looks at one T cell receptor (beta chain) sequence and its context. Its matching antigen is unknown. V lost 3 bases, J lost 8 bases, and 5 bases stayed unmatched. From germline, CDR1 is SGHTA and CDR2 FQGTGA. The CDR3 spans 13 residues. This sample is part of a study of cytomegalovirus exposure and HLA in healthy donors. Study-level findings and limits: There were some V segments, including TRBV6-2 and TRBV6-3, excluded as indistinguishable. TCR beta V- and J-gene trimming was later associated with a missense DCLRE1C variant.

PCR employed 60 Vbeta and 13 Jbeta primers. TCRdb keeps only in-frame clones here, not all; method: immunoSEQ multiplex PCR. Of around 100,000 clones listed, approximately 75% are singletons. The J gene is TRBJ2-7, the V gene TRBV7-3, with 9 bases identical to TRBD1. Sequencing was carried out using PBMCs. This TCR was recovered from a woman aged 40 to 50 in good health and CMV-seronegative. The CDR3 DNA sequence: TGTGCCAGCAGCTTGGGAACAGGGGGCAAGCAGTACTTC. This sequence encodes CASSLGTGGKQYF.